These 4 T cell receptor beta chains were all obtained from the same sample, sequenced in a study of graft-versus-host responses after intestinal transplantation (dated by TCRdb to 2020 to 2022). Libraries came from the immunoSEQ multiplex PCR assay. Held by TCRdb, this immuneACCESS table contains in-frame sequences only and omits some clones. Under half of the omission traces to an unresolved V gene where checked; the cause of the rest is unknown. The sample contains about 120,000 clones, approximately 92% of them found a single time. Around 0.12% of the sample comes from the top ten. The intended sense of this specimen's time point label: cells obtained before transplantation from donor or recipient. These receptors' targets are unknown. Sample: unstimulated CD4+ T cells sorted from spleen or lymph node cells, taken before intestinal transplant. The receptors shown here come from a human donor who received an intestinal transplant.

The chain combines TRBV5-4 with TRBJ2-3, with a possible D match to TRBD2 (5 bases). CDR1 is SGHNT, CDR2 YYREEE, per germline (reference sequence). The V and J ends lost 4 bases and 1 base respectively, with 7 bases between them. The CDR3 runs to 13 residues. CDR3 in DNA: TGTGCCAGCAGCCGGACTGGCACAGATACGCAGTATTTT. Translating it yields CASSRTGTDTQYF.

The chain carries TRBV18 and TRBJ2-5; a weak D match, TRBD1 (6 bases). The ends were cut back, 3 bases at V and 5 bases at J, with 13 bases in the middle. Germline V lookup: CDR1 KGHSH, CDR2 LQKENI. The CDR3 sequence is 14 residues long. The CDR3 nucleotides read TGTGCCAGCTCACCGAACAGGGATGGGGAGACCCAGTACTTC. The encoded protein is CASSPNRDGETQYF. Full variable domain (rest looked up from reference TRBV18 and TRBJ2-5): NAGVMQNPRHLVRRRGQEARLRCSPMKGHSHVYWYRQLPEEGLKFMVYLQKENIIDESGMPKERFSAEFPKEGPSILRIQQVVRGDSAAYFCASSPNRDGETQYFGPGTRLLVL.

This chain links TRBV25-1 with TRBJ2-1; 14 nucleotides match TRBD2. Looked up from germline, CDR1 is MGHDK and CDR2 is SYGVNS. The CDR3 covers 15 residues. The J segment lost 7 bases and the V segment lost 6 bases, leaving 5 bases of the junction unmatched. CDR3 sequence: CASRRLAGGRNEQFF. The CDR3 DNA sequence: TGTGCCAGCAGGAGACTAGCGGGAGGGAGGAATGAGCAGTTCTTC.

This clone was recorded only once. This chain connects TRBV27 to TRBJ2-1, with 11 bases fitting TRBD2. CDR1 and CDR2 (germline): MNHEY, SMNVEV (reference sequence). V was clipped by 5 bases and J by 7 bases; unmatched bases: 19. CDR3 length: 19 amino acids. This chain's CDR3 is CASSPLGIVAGGPRNEQFF. DNA of the CDR3: TGTGCCAGCAGTCCCCTCGGGATTGTAGCGGGAGGGCCTAGGAATGAGCAGTTCTTC.